The following is a T cell receptor (beta chain) sequence with its context. The antigen this receptor binds is unknown. One base away there is no much larger clone; base qualities are not given. These data are taken from a study of T cells after posttransplantation cyclophosphamide listed by TCRdb under 2016. Study-wide context: Using TRB sequencing, the study followed how the T cell repertoire reconstituted after myeloablative bone marrow transplantation in which posttransplantation cyclophosphamide served as GVHD prophylaxis. Samples from 30 to 35 PTCy-treated patients, along with samples from some 15 of their related bone marrow donors, underwent antigen receptor sequencing. Blood from every one of the 30 to 40 PTCy patients who had 1-year posttransplant specimens underwent TRB sequencing. In 3 patients, up to about 3 additional blood samples taken between 2 and 5.2 years after transplant also underwent TRB sequencing, as did pretransplant blood from a handful of patients. Public TRB sequences were checked against a database of over 3,500 sequences associated with responses to pathogens, tumor antigens, self-antigens and alloantigens. Because TRA and TRB clonality correlated tightly in under 10 samples, later TCR analyses were limited to TRB.

Trimming takes 2 bases off V and 0 bases off J; junction bases not matched to a gene: 3. Its CDR3 holds 16 amino acids, cysteine through phenylalanine. CDR3 DNA only is kept here, 48 bases in frame from base 1. CDR1 and CDR2 were assigned from the germline V gene as SGHDT and YYEEEE. General study outcomes and caveats: Donor-recipient similarity was low at 1-2 months but rose over the first year, and later blood repertoires were often dominated by donor CD8+ memory clones. Across under 50 patients, recipient CMV seropositivity and CMV reactivation were highly associated with TRB clonality; PTCy diversity was similar to CNI/methotrexate controls. The TRB repertoires of T cells infiltrating skin or GI tract showed only limited overlap with the TRB repertoires of T cells in blood.

Peripheral blood samples were provided by related bone marrow donors on the day of marrow donation. Peripheral blood and bone marrow mononuclear cells were isolated by Ficoll-Hypaque density centrifugation and were cryopreserved. Sorting of CD4+ and CD8+ T cells, including naive and memory subsets, was performed by FACS on a FACSAria II. Genomic DNA was used for TRB sequencing, which was performed with the immunoSEQ assay at survey resolution or with the hsTCRB kit. The authors processed their data as follows. The immunoSEQ software handled initial read processing, and the LymphoSeq R package was used for repertoire analyses. Clonality was computed as 1 minus normalized Shannon entropy; Gini coefficient was also calculated for each TRB dataset. Phenotypes of unsorted samples were inferred by mapping TRB sequences from sorted subsets of the recipient or donor onto the same recipient's unsorted samples. Not all clones reach the TCRdb copy of this immuneACCESS table, which keeps in-frame sequences only. Checked studies attribute under half of the gap to unresolved V genes and leave the rest unexplained. V and J calls and clone size come straight from that table; D and trimming were deduced from the DNA. The sample includes about 6,900 clones, with about three quarters observed a single time. Of the sample, roughly 29% is held by the ten largest clones.

The sequence derives from a woman aged 50 to 60 in good health and a related stem cell transplant donor. The source material was memory CD4+ T cells sorted from blood. This chain joins TRBV5-6 to TRBJ2-1, with 9 middle bases fitting TRBD1. CDR3 loop: CASSLQGASSYNEQFF. In nucleotide form, the sequence is TGTGCCAGCAGCTTACAGGGGGCGAGCTCCTACAATGAGCAGTTCTTC.